This T cell receptor beta chain was recovered during a study of cytomegalovirus exposure and HLA in healthy donors. Study-wide points: V- and J-gene trimming of TCR beta was linked (in a later analysis) to a missense DCLRE1C variant.

Amplification used 60 Vbeta primers and 13 Jbeta primers. Using immunoSEQ multiplex PCR, the repertoire was profiled, and TCRdb retains in-frame clones only, with some absent. This table holds around 150,000 clones, 79% found once. To note about this clone: Its antigen is unidentified.

The CDR3 runs to 15 residues. CDR1 is KGHSH, CDR2 LQKENI, per germline. Trimming removed 4 bases at V and 4 bases at J, with 16 bases between. This TCR derives from a male donor in good health and CMV-seronegative. Sequenced sample: PBMCs. The chain couples TRBV18 to TRBJ1-2, with D tentatively TRBD1 (6 bases). The DNA of the CDR3 is TGTGCCAGCTCACGGATGGACAGCTCCCTCTATGGCTACACCTTC. Its protein product is CASSRMDSSLYGYTF.